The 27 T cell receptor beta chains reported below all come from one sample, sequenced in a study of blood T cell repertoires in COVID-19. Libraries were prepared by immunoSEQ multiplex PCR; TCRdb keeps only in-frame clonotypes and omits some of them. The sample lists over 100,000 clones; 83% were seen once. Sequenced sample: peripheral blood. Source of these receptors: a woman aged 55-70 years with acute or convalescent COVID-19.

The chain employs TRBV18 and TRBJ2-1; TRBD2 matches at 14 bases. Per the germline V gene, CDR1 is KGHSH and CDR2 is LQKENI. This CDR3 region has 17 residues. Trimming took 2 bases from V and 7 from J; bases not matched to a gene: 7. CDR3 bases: TGTGCCAGCTCACCATTACCGGGACTAGCGGGGGAAAATGAGCAGTTCTTC. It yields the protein CASSPLPGLAGENEQFF.

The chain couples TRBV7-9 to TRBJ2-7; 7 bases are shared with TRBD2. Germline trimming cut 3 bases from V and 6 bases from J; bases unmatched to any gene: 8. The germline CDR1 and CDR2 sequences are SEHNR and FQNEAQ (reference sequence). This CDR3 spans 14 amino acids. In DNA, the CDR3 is TGTGCCAGCAGCTTTGGGGGAGGGGTTCGCGAGCAGTACTTC. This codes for CASSFGGGVREQYF.

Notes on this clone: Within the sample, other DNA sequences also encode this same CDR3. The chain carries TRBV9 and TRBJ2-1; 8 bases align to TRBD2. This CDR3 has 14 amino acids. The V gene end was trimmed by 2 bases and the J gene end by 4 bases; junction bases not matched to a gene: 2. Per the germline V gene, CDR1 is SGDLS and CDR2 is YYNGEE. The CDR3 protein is CASSVTSGYNEQFF. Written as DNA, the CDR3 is TGTGCCAGCAGCGTTACTAGCGGATACAATGAGCAGTTCTTC.

CDR3 in DNA: TGTGCCAGCAGGGACCGGACAGGGGGAAACACTGAAGCTTTCTTT. Translation gives CASRDRTGGNTEAFF. This chain joins TRBV2 and TRBJ1-1, with TRBD1 matching over 10 bases. Trimming at V came to 6 bases and at J to 2 bases, leaving 6 bases not matched to a gene. The CDR3 spans 15 residues. CDR1 and CDR2 (germline): SNHLY, FYNNEI.

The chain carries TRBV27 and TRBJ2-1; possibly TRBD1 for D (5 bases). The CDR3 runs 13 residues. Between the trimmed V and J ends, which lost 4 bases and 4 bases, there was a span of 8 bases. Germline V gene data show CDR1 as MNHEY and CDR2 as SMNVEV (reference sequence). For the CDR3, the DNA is TGTGCCAGCAGTTATGGGGCGTACAATGAGCAGTTCTTC. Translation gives CASSYGAYNEQFF.

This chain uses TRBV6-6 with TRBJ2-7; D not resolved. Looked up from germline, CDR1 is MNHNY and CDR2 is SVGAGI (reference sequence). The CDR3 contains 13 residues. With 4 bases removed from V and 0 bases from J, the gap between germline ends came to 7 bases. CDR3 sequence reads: CASSLAPSYEQYF. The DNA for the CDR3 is TGTGCCAGCAGTTTAGCCCCCTCCTACGAGCAGTACTTC.

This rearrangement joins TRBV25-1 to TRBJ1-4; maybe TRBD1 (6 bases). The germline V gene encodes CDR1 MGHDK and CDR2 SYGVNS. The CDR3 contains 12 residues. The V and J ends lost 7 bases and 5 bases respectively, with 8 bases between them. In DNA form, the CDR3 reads TGTGCCAGCAAGCAGGGGAATGAAAAACTGTTTTTT. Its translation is CASKQGNEKLFF.

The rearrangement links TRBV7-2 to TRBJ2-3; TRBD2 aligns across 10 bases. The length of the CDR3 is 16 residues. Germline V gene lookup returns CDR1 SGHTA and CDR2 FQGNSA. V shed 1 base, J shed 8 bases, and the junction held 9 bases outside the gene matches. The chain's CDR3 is CASSLVTSGTFVTQYF. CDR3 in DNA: TGTGCCAGCAGCTTAGTCACTAGCGGGACTTTTGTTACGCAGTATTTT.

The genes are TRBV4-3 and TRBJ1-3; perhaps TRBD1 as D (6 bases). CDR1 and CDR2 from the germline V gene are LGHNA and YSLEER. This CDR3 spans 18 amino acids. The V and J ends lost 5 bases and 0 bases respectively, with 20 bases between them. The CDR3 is CASSSYRDTLSSGNTIYF. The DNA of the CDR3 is TGCGCCAGCAGCTCATACCGGGACACGTTGAGCTCTGGAAACACCATATATTTT.

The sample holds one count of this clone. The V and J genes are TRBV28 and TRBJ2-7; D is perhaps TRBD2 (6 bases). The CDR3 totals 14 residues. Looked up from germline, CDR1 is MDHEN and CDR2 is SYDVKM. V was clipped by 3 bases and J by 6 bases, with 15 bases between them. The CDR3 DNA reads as TGTGCCAGCAGTTTCATGGGGGTCGGGGGCGAGCAGTACTTC. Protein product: CASSFMGVGGEQYF.

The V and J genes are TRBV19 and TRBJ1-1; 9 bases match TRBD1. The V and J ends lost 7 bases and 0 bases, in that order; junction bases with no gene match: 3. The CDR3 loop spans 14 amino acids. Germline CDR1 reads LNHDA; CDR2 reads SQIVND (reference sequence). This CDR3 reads CASIRDRVNTEAFF. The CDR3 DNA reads TGTGCCAGTATCAGGGACAGGGTGAACACTGAAGCTTTCTTT.

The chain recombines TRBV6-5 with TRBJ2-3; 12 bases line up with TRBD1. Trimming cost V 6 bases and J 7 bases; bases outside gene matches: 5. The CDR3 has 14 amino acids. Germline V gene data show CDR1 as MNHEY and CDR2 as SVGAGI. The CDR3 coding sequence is TGTGCCAGCAGGCCGGGACAGGGGGCTAATACGCAGTATTTT. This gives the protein CASRPGQGANTQYF.

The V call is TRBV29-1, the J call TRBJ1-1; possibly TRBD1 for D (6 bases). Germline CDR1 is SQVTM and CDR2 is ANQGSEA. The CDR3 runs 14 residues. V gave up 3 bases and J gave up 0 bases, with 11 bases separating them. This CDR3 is CSVDATGLNTEAFF. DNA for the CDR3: TGCAGCGTTGATGCGACAGGACTGAACACTGAAGCTTTCTTT. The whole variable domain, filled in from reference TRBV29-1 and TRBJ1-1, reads SAVISQKPSRDICQRGTSLTIQCQVDSQVTMMFWYRQQPGQSLTLIATANQGSEATYESGFVIDKFPISRPNLTFSTLTVSNMSPEDSSIYLCSVDATGLNTEAFFGQGTRLTVV.

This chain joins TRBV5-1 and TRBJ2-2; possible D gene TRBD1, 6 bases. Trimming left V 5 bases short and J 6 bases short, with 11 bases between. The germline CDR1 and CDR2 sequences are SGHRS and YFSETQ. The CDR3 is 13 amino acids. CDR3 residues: CASRLQGPGELFF. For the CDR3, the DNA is TGCGCCAGCAGGTTACAGGGCCCCGGGGAGCTGTTTTTT.

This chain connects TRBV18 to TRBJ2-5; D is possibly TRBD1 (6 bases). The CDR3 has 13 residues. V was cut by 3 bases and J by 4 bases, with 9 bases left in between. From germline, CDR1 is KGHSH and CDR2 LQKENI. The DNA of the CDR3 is TGTGCCAGCTCACCCGGGACATTAGAGACCCAGTACTTC. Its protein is CASSPGTLETQYF.

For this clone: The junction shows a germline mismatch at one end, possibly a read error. The CDR3 coding sequence is TGTGCCAGCAGCCTAACGCGGGGGGCCGAGGAGACCCAGTACTTC. Residues: CASSLTRGAEETQYF. The chain employs TRBV7-3 and TRBJ2-5; 8 positions agree with TRBD2. This CDR3 has 15 amino acids. The V gene's germline CDR1 is SGHTA and CDR2 FQGTGA. Together with reference TRBV7-3 and TRBJ2-5, the CDR3 gives the full variable domain: GAGVSQTPSNKVTEKGKYVELRCDPISGHTALYWYRQSLGQGPEFLIYFQGTGAADDSGLPNDRFFAVRPEGSVSTLKIQRTERGDSAVYLCASSLTRGAEETQYFGPGTRLLVL.

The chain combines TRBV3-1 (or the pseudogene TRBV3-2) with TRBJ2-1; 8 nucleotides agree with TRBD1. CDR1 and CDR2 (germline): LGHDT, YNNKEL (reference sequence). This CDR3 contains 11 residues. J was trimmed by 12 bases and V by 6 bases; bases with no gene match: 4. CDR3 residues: CASRATGGQFF. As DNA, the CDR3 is TGTGCCAGCAGAGCTACAGGGGGGCAGTTCTTC.

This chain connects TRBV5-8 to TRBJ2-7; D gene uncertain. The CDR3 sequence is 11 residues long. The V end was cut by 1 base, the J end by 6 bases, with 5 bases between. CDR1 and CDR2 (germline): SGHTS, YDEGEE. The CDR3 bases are TGTGCCAGCAGCTTGCGGTCCGAGCAGTACTTC. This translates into CASSLRSEQYF.

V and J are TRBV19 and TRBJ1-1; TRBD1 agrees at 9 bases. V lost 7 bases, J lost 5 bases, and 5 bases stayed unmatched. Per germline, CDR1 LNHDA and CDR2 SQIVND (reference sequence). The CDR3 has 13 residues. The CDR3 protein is CASTGQGYTEAFF. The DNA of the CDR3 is TGTGCCAGTACCGGACAGGGGTATACTGAAGCTTTCTTT.

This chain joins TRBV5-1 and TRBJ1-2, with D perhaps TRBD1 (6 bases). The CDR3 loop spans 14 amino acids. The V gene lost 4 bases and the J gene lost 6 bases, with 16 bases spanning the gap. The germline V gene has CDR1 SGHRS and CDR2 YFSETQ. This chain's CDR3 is CASSLGQPYDGYTF. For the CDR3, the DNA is TGCGCCAGCAGCCTAGGACAGCCCTATGATGGCTACACCTTC.

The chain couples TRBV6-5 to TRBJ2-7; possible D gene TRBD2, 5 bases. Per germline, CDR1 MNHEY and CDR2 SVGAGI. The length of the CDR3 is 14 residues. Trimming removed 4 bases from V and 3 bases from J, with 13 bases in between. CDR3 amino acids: CASSSIYGVYEQYF. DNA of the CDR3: TGTGCCAGCAGTTCAATATACGGGGTCTACGAGCAGTACTTC.

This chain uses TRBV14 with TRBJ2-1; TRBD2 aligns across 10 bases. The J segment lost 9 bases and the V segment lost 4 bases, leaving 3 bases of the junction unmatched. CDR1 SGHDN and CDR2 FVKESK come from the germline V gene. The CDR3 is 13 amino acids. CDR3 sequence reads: CASSRLAGGEQFF. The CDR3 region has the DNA TGTGCCAGCAGCCGACTAGCGGGTGGTGAGCAGTTCTTC.

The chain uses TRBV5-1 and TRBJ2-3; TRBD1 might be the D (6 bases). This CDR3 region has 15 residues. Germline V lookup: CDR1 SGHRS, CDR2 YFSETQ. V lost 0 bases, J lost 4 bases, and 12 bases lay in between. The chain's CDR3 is CASSLGTQGSDTQYF. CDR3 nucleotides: TGCGCCAGCAGCTTGGGGACCCAGGGGTCAGATACGCAGTATTTT. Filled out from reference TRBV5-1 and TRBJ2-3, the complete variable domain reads KAGVTQTPRYLIKTRGQQVTLSCSPISGHRSVSWYQQTPGQGLQFLFEYFSETQRNKGNFPGRFSGRQFSNSRSEMNVSTLELGDSALYLCASSLGTQGSDTQYFGPGTRLTVL.

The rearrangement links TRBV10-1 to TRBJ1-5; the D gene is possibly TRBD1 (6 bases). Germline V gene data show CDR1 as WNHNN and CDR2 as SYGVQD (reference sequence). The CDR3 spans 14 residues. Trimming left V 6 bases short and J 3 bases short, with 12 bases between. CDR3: CASRWAGDNQPQHF. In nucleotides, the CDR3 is TGCGCCAGCAGGTGGGCAGGGGACAATCAGCCCCAGCATTTT.

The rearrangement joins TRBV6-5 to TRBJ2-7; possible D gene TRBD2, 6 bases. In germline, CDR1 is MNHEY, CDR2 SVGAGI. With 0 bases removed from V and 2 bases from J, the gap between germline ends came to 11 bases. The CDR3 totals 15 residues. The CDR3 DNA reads TGTGCCAGCAGTTACTCGGGGGGATCTACCTACGAGCAGTACTTC. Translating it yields CASSYSGGSTYEQYF.

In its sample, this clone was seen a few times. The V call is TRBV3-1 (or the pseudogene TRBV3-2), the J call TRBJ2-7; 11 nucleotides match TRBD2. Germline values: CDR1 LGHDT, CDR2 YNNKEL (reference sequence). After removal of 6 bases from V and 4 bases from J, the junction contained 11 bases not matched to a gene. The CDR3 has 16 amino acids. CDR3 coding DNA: TGTGCCAGCAGTCCTACAAGACTAGCGGGACCATACGAGCAGTACTTC. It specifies CASSPTRLAGPYEQYF.

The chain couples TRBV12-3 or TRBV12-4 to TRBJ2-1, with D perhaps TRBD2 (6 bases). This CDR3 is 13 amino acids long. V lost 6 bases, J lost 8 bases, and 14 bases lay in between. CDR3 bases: TGTGCCAGCAGCCCCGGAGGGCCGTATGAGCAGTTCTTC. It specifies CASSPGGPYEQFF.